This T cell receptor beta chain originates from a study of identical twins. Study outcomes and limitations: Not following the same donors, the study drew its conclusions from cross-sectional statistical analysis. Among out-of-frame alpha sequences shared by twins, low generation probability occurred in excess.

Details on this clonotype: The target antigen is unknown.

Using its own MiXCR run on the 5' RACE reads, TCRdb lists one record per CDR3 protein. This sample has more than 600,000 distinct CDR3 sequences, with 15% to 20% found just once. Another study also made use of these data, one on T cells expressing NK-cell markers.

The sequenced material came from PBMCs. The origin of this receptor is a woman aged 18-30 years in good health.

The CDR3 region has the DNA TGTGCCAGTCAGGGGATCAGAGGGAACACTGAAGCTTTCTTT. It is translated as CASQGIRGNTEAFF. The chain joins TRBV9 to TRBJ1-1; D perhaps matches TRBD1 (6 bases). CDR1 is SGDLS, CDR2 YYNGEE, per germline. The CDR3 extends over 14 amino acids. Trimming took off 8 bases at V and 1 base at J, with 15 bases between the two ends.